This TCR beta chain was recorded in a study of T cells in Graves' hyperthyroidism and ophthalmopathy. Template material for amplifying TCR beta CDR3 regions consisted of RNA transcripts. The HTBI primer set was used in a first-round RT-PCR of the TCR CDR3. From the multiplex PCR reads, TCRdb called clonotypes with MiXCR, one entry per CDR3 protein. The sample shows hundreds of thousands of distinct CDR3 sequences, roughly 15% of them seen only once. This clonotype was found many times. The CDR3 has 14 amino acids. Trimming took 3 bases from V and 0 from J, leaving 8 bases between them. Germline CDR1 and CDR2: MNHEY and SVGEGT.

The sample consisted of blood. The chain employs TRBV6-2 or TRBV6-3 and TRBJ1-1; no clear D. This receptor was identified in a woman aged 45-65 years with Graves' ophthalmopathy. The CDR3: CASSYTAMNTEAFF. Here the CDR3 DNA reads TGTGCCAGCAGTTATACGGCTATGAACACTGAAGCTTTCTTT.